The following is a TCR beta chain sequence with its context. What it binds is not known. The data were taken from a study of T cell responses to AZD1222 COVID-19 vaccine. Study outcomes and limitations: Donors were largely white British and mainly female; clonal diversity was possibly underestimated. Just five to seven people given AZD1222 tested seropositive at baseline.

The V gene's germline CDR1 is SGHRS and CDR2 YFSETQ. The trim removed 4 bases at V and 6 bases at J, leaving 8 bases unmatched. The CDR3 has 14 amino acids. Profiling relied on immunoSEQ multiplex PCR, and the TCRdb table lists in-frame clones only, not all of them. The table has some 97,000 clones, around nine tenths seen once. The specimen comprised peripheral blood, sampled on day 0 of AZD1222 vaccination. The source is an adult in good health. The J gene is TRBJ1-1, the V gene TRBV5-1; 8 bases fit TRBD1. This chain's CDR3 is CASSPGQGAPEAFF. CDR3 DNA: TGCGCCAGCAGCCCCGGACAGGGAGCACCTGAAGCTTTCTTT.